The subject of this entry is one T cell receptor (beta chain). Its antigen is as yet unknown. The V end was cut by 3 bases, the J end by 0 bases, with 13 bases between. The CDR3 covers 15 residues. The germline V gene has CDR1 DFQATT and CDR2 SNEGSKA (reference sequence). The data derive from a study of response to subunit inactivated influenza vaccine. Study results and caveats: Seasonal influenza vaccination, on each occasion, was suggested by the authors to recruit few new T cells.

One entry per CDR3 protein results from TCRdb running MiXCR on the RT-PCR reads. The sample carries about 650,000 distinct CDR3 sequences, 14% recorded once. The input for sequencing was PBMCs from blood, taken 14 to 15 days before vaccination. The rearrangement links TRBV20-1 to TRBJ2-3; maybe TRBD2 (6 bases). The sequence was collected from a man aged 50 to 60 who received an inactivated influenza vaccine. CDR3 region: CSASPGLTSTDTQYF. CDR3 DNA: TGCAGTGCTAGCCCGGGACTGACAAGCACAGATACGCAGTATTTT.